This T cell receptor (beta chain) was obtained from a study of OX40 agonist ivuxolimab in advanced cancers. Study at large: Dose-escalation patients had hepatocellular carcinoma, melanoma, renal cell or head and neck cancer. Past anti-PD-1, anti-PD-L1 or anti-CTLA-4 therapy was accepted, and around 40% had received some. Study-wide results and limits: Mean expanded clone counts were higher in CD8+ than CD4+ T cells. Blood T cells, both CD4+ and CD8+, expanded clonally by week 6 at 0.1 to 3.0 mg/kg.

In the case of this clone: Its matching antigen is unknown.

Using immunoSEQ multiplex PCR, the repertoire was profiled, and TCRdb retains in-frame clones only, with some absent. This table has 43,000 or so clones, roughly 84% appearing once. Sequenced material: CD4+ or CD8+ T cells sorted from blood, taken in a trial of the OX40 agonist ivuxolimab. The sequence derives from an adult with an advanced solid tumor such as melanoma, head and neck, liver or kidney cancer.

CDR3 in amino acids: CASSVAASKGDEQFF. The CDR3 DNA sequence: TGTGCCAGCAGCGTAGCGGCTAGCAAGGGCGATGAGCAGTTCTTC. This chain uses TRBV9 with TRBJ2-1; perhaps TRBD2 as D (5 bases). The CDR3 contains 15 residues. CDR1 is SGDLS, CDR2 YYNGEE, per germline. Trimming took off 0 bases at V and 8 bases at J, with 15 bases between the two ends.